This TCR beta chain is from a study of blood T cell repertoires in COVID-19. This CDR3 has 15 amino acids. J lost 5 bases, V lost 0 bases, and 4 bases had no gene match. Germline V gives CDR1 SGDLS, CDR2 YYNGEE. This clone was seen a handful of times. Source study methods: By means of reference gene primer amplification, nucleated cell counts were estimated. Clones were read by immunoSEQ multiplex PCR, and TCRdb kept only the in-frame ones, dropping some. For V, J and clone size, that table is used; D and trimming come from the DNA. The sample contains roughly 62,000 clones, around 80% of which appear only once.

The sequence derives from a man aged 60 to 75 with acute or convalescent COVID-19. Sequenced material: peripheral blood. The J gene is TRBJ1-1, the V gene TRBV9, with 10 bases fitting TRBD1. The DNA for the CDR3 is TGTGCCAGCAGCGTAGGGACAGGGGGGTATACTGAAGCTTTCTTT. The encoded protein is CASSVGTGGYTEAFF.